The 30 T cell receptor beta chains reported below all come from one sample, sequenced in a study of regulatory T cells in long-lasting Graves disease. The time point is: newly diagnosed GD, antithyroid drugs for less than 3 months. The TCR library was prepared using RNA isolated from PBMCs. Libraries of TCR beta came from iRepertoire HTBI primers plus Arm-PCR of CDR3 regions. TCRdb fed the multiplex PCR reads into MiXCR, producing one record per CDR3 protein. The table includes more than 300,000 distinct CDR3 sequences, 12% detected once. These same data were also listed under a study on T cells in Graves' hyperthyroidism and ophthalmopathy.

The material was peripheral blood mononuclear cells (PBMCs), obtained at new diagnosis, from a patient treated with antithyroid drugs. The receptors derive from a woman younger than 35 with Graves disease.

The chain uses TRBV25-1 and TRBJ2-2; possibly TRBD1 for D (6 bases). With 0 bases removed from V and 5 bases from J, the gap between germline ends came to 13 bases. Germline V gives CDR1 MGHDK, CDR2 SYGVNS. The CDR3 has 16 residues. Here the CDR3 reads CASSEYKQGRTGELFF. The CDR3 region has the DNA TGTGCCAGCAGTGAATATAAGCAGGGGCGGACCGGGGAGCTGTTTTTT.

The gene calls are TRBV6-1 and TRBJ1-1; no reliable D call. V was trimmed by 8 bases and J by 3 bases, leaving 16 bases between them. The length of the CDR3 is 14 residues. From germline, CDR1 is MNHNS and CDR2 SASEGT. CDR3 nucleotide sequence: TGTGCCAGCCGCCGTGATGGCGCGGACACTGAAGCTTTCTTT. It encodes CASRRDGADTEAFF.

This clonotype has a handful of counts. The rearrangement uses TRBV20-1 and TRBJ2-5, with D perhaps TRBD2 (7 bases). The length of the CDR3 is 18 residues. Germline V gene lookup returns CDR1 DFQATT and CDR2 SNEGSKA (reference sequence). The germline V and J ends were trimmed by 6 bases and 3 bases, with 29 bases remaining between them. CDR3 loop: CSASSWVSEGGVEETQYF. DNA for the CDR3: TGCAGTGCCTCGAGTTGGGTGTCAGAAGGGGGGGTAGAAGAGACCCAGTACTTC.

This chain connects TRBV4-3 to TRBJ2-1; D may be TRBD2 (7 bases). The CDR3 covers 16 residues. Germline CDR1 LGHNA, CDR2 YSLEER. V was clipped by 0 bases and J by 2 bases, with 11 bases between them. The CDR3 spells CASSQEGGPPYNEQFF. The CDR3 DNA follows: TGCGCCAGCAGCCAAGAGGGGGGGCCCCCCTACAATGAGCAGTTCTTC.

This clonotype was detected ten times or more. The chain recombines TRBV28 with TRBJ2-5; TRBD2 aligns across 9 bases. The CDR3 length is 15 residues. The germline CDR1 and CDR2 sequences are MDHEN and SYDVKM. The V and J ends lost 5 bases and 3 bases, in that order; junction bases with no gene match: 7. CDR3 sequence reads: CASSPSSGGKETQYF. CDR3 bases: TGTGCCAGCAGTCCATCCAGCGGGGGGAAAGAGACCCAGTACTTC.

This clonotype appeared many times. V gene TRBV7-2 combines with J gene TRBJ1-4; 7 nucleotides line up with TRBD1. Germline V lookup: CDR1 SGHTA, CDR2 FQGNSA. The CDR3 runs to 15 residues. Trimming took 5 bases from V and 7 from J; bases not matched to a gene: 10. The CDR3: CASSDKTGYREKLFF. In DNA, the CDR3 is TGTGCCAGCAGCGATAAGACAGGGTATCGTGAAAAACTGTTTTTT.

The table lists this clonotype with many counts. The rearrangement joins TRBV28 to TRBJ2-5; TRBD2 is a possible D gene (5 bases). The germline gives CDR1 MDHEN, CDR2 SYDVKM. There are 13 residues in the CDR3. Between the trimmed V and J ends, which lost 5 bases and 7 bases, there was a span of 14 bases. For the CDR3, the DNA is TGTGCCAGCAGTACAGATACACGGGGGACCCAGTACTTC. It encodes CASSTDTRGTQYF.

Ten or more counts support this clonotype. The chain uses TRBV5-1 and TRBJ1-1; the D is unclear. CDR3 length: 15 residues. The V gene's germline CDR1 is SGHRS and CDR2 YFSETQ. V lost 0 bases to trimming and J lost 1 base, with 10 bases between them. The CDR3 nucleotides are TGCGCCAGCAGCTTGGCCGTTCCGGGGAACACTGAAGCTTTCTTT. Its protein product is CASSLAVPGNTEAFF.

This clonotype appeared a few times. V and J are TRBV7-8 and TRBJ2-7; 8 bases fit TRBD2. The CDR3 spans 16 residues. Germline CDR1 and CDR2: SGHVS and FQNEAQ. The J segment lost 0 bases and the V segment lost 1 base, leaving 5 bases of the junction unmatched. The CDR3 region has the DNA TGTGCCAGCAGCTTAGTTAGCGGGGTGACCTCCTACGAGCAGTACTTC. Residues: CASSLVSGVTSYEQYF.

This clonotype was seen ten or more times. The chain uses TRBV18 and TRBJ1-1, with D perhaps matching TRBD1 (5 bases). The CDR3 spans 16 residues. V gave up 3 bases and J gave up 2 bases, with 16 bases separating them. CDR1 is KGHSH and CDR2 is LQKENI in the germline V gene. In DNA, the CDR3 is TGTGCCAGCTCACCCCTTCGCCGGGGCGGTAACACTGAAGCTTTCTTT. Translated, it gives CASSPLRRGGNTEAFF.

This clonotype was seen at least ten times. The rearrangement joins TRBV6-5 to TRBJ2-2; 7 bases match TRBD1. Germline values: CDR1 MNHEY, CDR2 SVGAGI. The CDR3 has 15 residues. V was pared by 6 bases and J by 1 base, with 5 bases of the junction left unmatched. This chain's CDR3 is CASSYDRENTGELFF. The CDR3 DNA follows: TGTGCCAGCAGCTACGACAGGGAGAACACCGGGGAGCTGTTTTTT.

This chain joins TRBV2 and TRBJ2-5, with D possibly matching TRBD1 (5 bases). The ends were cut back, 6 bases at V and 2 bases at J, with 10 bases in the middle. The CDR3 extends over 13 amino acids. Germline assignment: CDR1 SNHLY and CDR2 FYNNEI. CDR3 nucleotides: TGTGCCAGCAGCCAGGACATTCAAGAGACCCAGTACTTC. Its protein product is CASSQDIQETQYF.

In this sample, this clonotype turned up many times. V is TRBV11-2 and J is TRBJ2-7; weak D call: TRBD2 (5 bases). This CDR3 region has 14 residues. Trimming removed 1 base from V and 2 bases from J, with 9 bases in between. Germline assignment: CDR1 SGHAT and CDR2 FQNNGV. The CDR3 reads CASSLAEGPYEQYF. The CDR3, as DNA: TGTGCCAGCAGCTTAGCCGAGGGCCCCTACGAGCAGTACTTC.

This clonotype has just a few counts. The junction does not match germline at one end; this may be a read error. CDR3 sequence reads: CASSNSEAQYF. In DNA form, the CDR3 reads TGTGCCAGCAGTAATTCAGAGGCCCAGTACTTC. J is TRBJ2-5 and V is TRBV12-3 or TRBV12-4; no reliable D call. The CDR3 runs 11 residues.

This clonotype was found a few times. This sequence joins TRBV10-3 and TRBJ2-1, with TRBD2 matching 16 bases. Germline loops: CDR1 ENHRY, CDR2 SYGVKD. The CDR3 has 16 amino acids. Trimming cost V 11 bases and J 9 bases; bases outside gene matches: 13. CDR3 sequence (DNA): TGTGCCGCCGGGACTAGCGGGGGGGCAGGGGGAGGTGAGCAGTTCTTC. This sequence encodes CAAGTSGGAGGGEQFF.

This clonotype was counted only a few times. V usage is TRBV12-3 or TRBV12-4 and J usage is TRBJ2-4, with TRBD2 as a possible D gene (5 bases). Trimming removed 6 bases from V and 3 bases from J, with 24 bases in between. The CDR3 totals 18 residues. In DNA, the CDR3 is TGTGCCAGCAGGGACTGGGAGTCTAGGATCTCAAACAAAAACATTCAGTACTTC. Translated: CASRDWESRISNKNIQYF.

This clonotype was recorded at least ten times. The CDR3 DNA reads as TGTGCCAGCAGCCGCCAGGGGCACCGTAACACTGAAGCTTTCTTT. Protein product: CASSRQGHRNTEAFF. The V and J genes are TRBV7-9 and TRBJ1-1; D may be TRBD1 (6 bases). Germline loops: CDR1 SEHNR, CDR2 FQNEAQ (reference sequence). The length of the CDR3 is 15 residues. V was cut by 5 bases and J by 2 bases, with 15 bases left in between.

A few counts support this clonotype. V and J are TRBV6-1 and TRBJ2-5, with D possibly being TRBD2 (6 bases). Trimming took 6 bases from V and 5 from J, leaving 13 bases between them. Germline CDR1 and CDR2: MNHNS and SASEGT. CDR3 length: 13 residues. CDR3 bases: TGTGCCAGCAGCCTGCCCGGGAGTGAGACCCAGTACTTC. This codes for CASSLPGSETQYF.

The chain combines TRBV6-1 with TRBJ2-5; D ambiguous. The CDR3 has 14 amino acids. V lost 6 bases, J lost 5 bases, and 16 bases lay in between. Per germline, CDR1 MNHNS and CDR2 SASEGT. CDR3 protein: CASRRFKGFETQYF. CDR3 coding DNA: TGTGCCAGCAGGAGGTTTAAAGGGTTTGAGACCCAGTACTTC.

The table lists this clonotype with many counts. The V call is TRBV5-4, the J call TRBJ2-2, with D unresolved. The V gene lost 2 bases and the J gene lost 4 bases, with 12 bases spanning the gap. Germline CDR1 is SGHNT and CDR2 is YYREEE (reference sequence). The CDR3 extends over 15 amino acids. The CDR3 sequence: CASSFSRTLTGELFF. The CDR3 coding sequence is TGTGCCAGCAGCTTTAGCAGAACCCTCACCGGGGAGCTGTTTTTT.

This clonotype occurred a few times. One base away lies a much larger clone, so this may be a sequencing read error. The rearrangement joins TRBV27 to TRBJ1-2; D is possibly TRBD1 (6 bases). Germline values: CDR1 MNHEY, CDR2 SMNVEV (reference sequence). V was cut by 0 bases and J by 6 bases, with 14 bases left in between. The CDR3 extends over 15 amino acids. The chain's CDR3 is CASSLSRGPRDGYTF. CDR3 coding DNA: TGTGCCAGCAGTTTATCGCGGGGGCCAAGGGATGGCTACACCTTC.

This clonotype has ten or more counts. The rearrangement joins TRBV28 to TRBJ2-5, with 7 nucleotides matching TRBD1. J gave up 6 bases and V 3 bases, and 13 bases lay outside the gene matches. The CDR3 spans 16 residues. In germline, CDR1 is MDHEN, CDR2 SYDVKM. CDR3 in DNA: TGTGCCAGCAGTTTTTTTGGATCGGACAGGCTAAAGACCCAGTACTTC. Amino acid sequence: CASSFFGSDRLKTQYF.

This clonotype came up many times. This sequence joins TRBV6-2 or TRBV6-3 and TRBJ1-1; no definite D call. The CDR3 is 14 residues long. Trimming cost V 4 bases and J 1 base, with 10 bases left between them. The germline V gene has CDR1 MNHEY and CDR2 SVGEGT. The CDR3 DNA follows: TGTGCCAGCAGTTCGGGTGCTACGAACACTGAAGCTTTCTTT. Translation: CASSSGATNTEAFF.

Ten or more counts support this clonotype. The gene calls are TRBV11-1 and TRBJ2-1, with 9 bases fitting TRBD1. The length of the CDR3 is 15 residues. Germline V gives CDR1 SGHAT, CDR2 FQDESV (reference sequence). V was pared by 5 bases and J by 7 bases, with 9 bases of the junction left unmatched. In DNA form, the CDR3 reads TGTGCCAGCAGCCACCAGGGACAGGGTTGGAATGAGCAGTTCTTC. Amino acids: CASSHQGQGWNEQFF.

In this sample, this clonotype turned up many times. V and J are TRBV20-1 and TRBJ1-1; D is undetermined. Trimming stripped 3 bases from V and 0 bases from J, with 17 bases between. The CDR3 has 16 residues. Germline V CDR1 and CDR2: DFQATT, SNEGSKA (reference sequence). In DNA, the CDR3 is TGCAGTGCTAGCCGAATTCAGGTGACCATGAACACTGAAGCTTTCTTT. This sequence encodes CSASRIQVTMNTEAFF.

The genes are TRBV5-1 and TRBJ2-5, with 7 bases matching TRBD1. In germline, CDR1 is SGHRS, CDR2 YFSETQ. Losses at the gene ends were 4 bases for V and 4 bases for J; bases not matched to a gene: 7. The CDR3 is made up of 14 amino acids. CDR3 nucleotide sequence: TGCGCCAGCAGCGGGAGACAGGGCTTAGAGACCCAGTACTTC. Protein product: CASSGRQGLETQYF.

The rearrangement links TRBV29-1 to TRBJ1-1; TRBD1 might be the D (5 bases). Trimming left V 4 bases short and J 6 bases short, with 12 bases between. The V gene's germline CDR1 is SQVTM and CDR2 ANQGSEA. This CDR3 spans 12 amino acids. CDR3 coding DNA: TGCAGCGTTGTTAGAGTGGGGGCTGAAGCTTTCTTT. Protein: CSVVRVGAEAFF.

This clonotype was recorded many times. CDR3 nucleotides: TGTGCCTGGAGTGCGGGACAGGGCACTCAAGAGACCCAGTACTTC. Encoded protein: CAWSAGQGTQETQYF. J is TRBJ2-5 and V is TRBV30, with 9 bases lining up with TRBD1. Looked up from germline, CDR1 is GTSNPN and CDR2 is SVGIG (reference sequence). The CDR3 length is 15 residues. The V segment lost 1 base and the J segment 2 bases; nucleotides outside the gene matches: 5.

This clonotype has at least ten counts. V gene TRBV30 combines with J gene TRBJ1-2; D is uncertain. The CDR3 covers 12 residues. V shed 5 bases and J shed 8 bases, with 15 bases lying between them. Per the germline V gene, CDR1 is GTSNPN and CDR2 is SVGIG (reference sequence). The CDR3 here is CAWGQSGLGYTF. The CDR3 region has the DNA TGTGCCTGGGGGCAGTCTGGTCTGGGCTACACCTTC.

The table lists this clonotype with many counts. The chain uses TRBV28 and TRBJ1-1, with D unclear. Trimming pared 6 bases from V and 0 bases from J, leaving 20 bases between. This CDR3 has 17 amino acids. CDR1 and CDR2 (germline): MDHEN, SYDVKM. The CDR3 coding sequence is TGTGCCAGCAGAACCCGTGCCGGACGGCATATGAACACTGAAGCTTTCTTT. Translated, it gives CASRTRAGRHMNTEAFF.